Shown below are 14 T cell receptor beta chains from a single sample sequenced in a study of cytomegalovirus exposure and HLA in healthy donors. Primers for the PCR totalled 60 Vbeta and 13 Jbeta. Clones were sequenced by immunoSEQ multiplex PCR, and TCRdb holds only the in-frame ones, with some missing. The table lists more than 130,000 clones, over 70% of them singletons. Sequencing was performed on PBMCs. These receptors all stem from a man aged 35 to 55 in good health and CMV-seropositive.

The V call is TRBV19, the J call TRBJ1-2, with 12 bases lining up with TRBD1. V gave up 3 bases and J gave up 6 bases; unmatched junction bases: 5. The CDR3 runs to 15 residues. Germline V gives CDR1 LNHDA, CDR2 SQIVND (reference sequence). In DNA form, the CDR3 reads TGTGCCAGTAGTATGGGACAGGGGGCGATCAATGGCTACACCTTC. It specifies CASSMGQGAINGYTF.

This chain connects TRBV19 to TRBJ1-1; weak D call: TRBD1 (6 bases). The CDR3 runs 13 residues. V lost 7 bases and J 1 base, leaving 10 bases between the germline ends. The germline CDR1 and CDR2 sequences are LNHDA and SQIVND (reference sequence). CDR3 sequence reads: CASNPGQNTEAFF. Written as DNA, the CDR3 is TGTGCCAGTAATCCGGGACAGAACACTGAAGCTTTCTTT.

The rearrangement links TRBV13 to TRBJ2-7; 8 bases line up with TRBD2. The V segment lost 4 bases and the J segment 2 bases; nucleotides outside the gene matches: 13. This CDR3 contains 17 residues. The germline V gene encodes CDR1 PRHDT and CDR2 FYEKMQ (reference sequence). The CDR3 here is CASSSQLSGGIAYEQYF. The CDR3 DNA follows: TGTGCCAGCAGCTCCCAACTAAGCGGGGGCATAGCCTACGAGCAGTACTTC.

V usage is TRBV4-3 and J usage is TRBJ2-3; D perhaps matches TRBD1 (5 bases). The CDR3 is made up of 15 amino acids. Germline lookup yields CDR1 LGHNA and CDR2 YSLEER. V was clipped by 6 bases and J by 0 bases, with 13 bases between them. The CDR3 coding sequence is TGCGCCAGCAGTCGACAGTCTACTAGCACAGATACGCAGTATTTT. Translation: CASSRQSTSTDTQYF.

The CDR3 loop is CASSQDRGGTEAFF. The CDR3 bases are TGTGCCAGCAGCCAAGATAGGGGGGGCACTGAAGCTTTCTTT. The chain employs TRBV4-2 and TRBJ1-1, with D possibly matching TRBD1 (6 bases). The CDR3 covers 14 residues. Germline V CDR1 and CDR2: LGHNA, YNFKEQ. The V end lost 0 bases, the J end lost 4 bases, and 9 bases lay between the germline ends.

The V and J genes are TRBV7-6 and TRBJ1-2; TRBD1 agrees at 11 bases. The CDR3 has 15 residues. Germline CDR1 SGHVS, CDR2 FNYEAQ. The J segment lost 0 bases and the V segment lost 4 bases, leaving 1 base of the junction unmatched. The CDR3: CASSSGQGANYGYTF. The DNA of the CDR3 is TGTGCCAGCAGCTCGGGACAGGGGGCTAACTATGGCTACACCTTC. Supplemented by reference TRBV7-6 and TRBJ1-2, the full variable domain reads GAGVSQSPRYKVTKRGQDVALRCDPISGHVSLYWYRQALGQGPEFLTYFNYEAQQDKSGLPNDRFSAERPEGSISTLTIQRTEQRDSAMYRCASSSGQGANYGYTFGSGTRLTVV.

The V call is TRBV7-2, the J call TRBJ2-2; 7 bases are a match to TRBD1. Germline-derived CDR1 and CDR2 are SGHTA and FQGNSA. This CDR3 spans 14 amino acids. With 3 bases clipped from V and 6 bases from J, the junction kept 4 bases outside the gene matches. The CDR3 nucleotides read TGTGCCAGCAGCTTTACAGGGGATGCCGGGGAGCTGTTTTTT. Its translation: CASSFTGDAGELFF.

The J gene is TRBJ2-1, the V gene TRBV19, with D possibly matching TRBD2 (5 bases). The CDR3 has 15 amino acids. Trimming left V 5 bases short and J 0 bases short, with 11 bases between. Germline V gene sequence: CDR1 LNHDA, CDR2 SQIVND (reference sequence). Written as DNA, the CDR3 is TGTGCCAGTAGTCCTATAGCGAGCTCCTACAATGAGCAGTTCTTC. It specifies CASSPIASSYNEQFF.

This clone showed up just once. The V call is TRBV2, the J call TRBJ1-1, with D uncertain. Germline lookup yields CDR1 SNHLY and CDR2 FYNNEI. Deletions cut 3 bases from V and 5 bases from J, with 13 bases between. CDR3 length equals 14 residues. As DNA, the CDR3 is TGTGCCAGCAGTGATGGACTCCCGAATACTGAAGCTTTCTTT. Amino acids: CASSDGLPNTEAFF.

The chain uses TRBV28 and TRBJ1-1; the D gene is possibly TRBD1 (5 bases). Per germline, CDR1 MDHEN and CDR2 SYDVKM. The V end was cut by 3 bases, the J end by 0 bases, with 14 bases between. The CDR3 is 16 residues long. The CDR3 loop is CASSLSQGALNTEAFF. CDR3 nucleotide sequence: TGTGCCAGCAGTTTGTCCCAAGGGGCTCTGAACACTGAAGCTTTCTTT.

The chain links TRBV6-5 to TRBJ2-1; 8 bases fit TRBD1. The ends lost 5 bases at V and 1 base at J; junction bases unmatched: 4. The CDR3 runs 15 residues. Germline V gene data show CDR1 as MNHEY and CDR2 as SVGAGI. The chain's CDR3 is CASSTDRGSYNEQFF. In DNA form, the CDR3 reads TGTGCCAGCAGTACTGACAGGGGATCCTACAATGAGCAGTTCTTC.

The chain recombines TRBV19 with TRBJ2-1; TRBD1 aligns across 7 bases. V shed 2 bases, J shed 3 bases, and the junction held 1 base outside the gene matches. Germline CDR1 LNHDA, CDR2 SQIVND (reference sequence). The CDR3 has 14 residues. The DNA of the CDR3 is TGTGCCAGTAGTATAAGGGGGCTCTACAATGAGCAGTTCTTC. Translation gives CASSIRGLYNEQFF.

The V call is TRBV7-2, the J call TRBJ2-7; 9 nucleotides match TRBD2. Trimming at V came to 3 bases and at J to 2 bases, leaving 2 bases not matched to a gene. CDR1 SGHTA and CDR2 FQGNSA come from the germline V gene. The CDR3 covers 14 residues. This CDR3 reads CASSFSGGTYEQYF. The CDR3 region has the DNA TGTGCCAGCAGCTTTAGCGGGGGAACCTACGAGCAGTACTTC.

This clone was counted a single time. The chain recombines TRBV7-9 with TRBJ1-6; 7 bases fit TRBD1. This CDR3 is built from 13 residues. The V and J ends lost 2 bases and 9 bases, in that order; junction bases with no gene match: 1. From germline, CDR1 is SEHNR and CDR2 FQNEAQ (reference sequence). CDR3 region: CASSLNRGSPLHF. The CDR3 DNA sequence: TGTGCCAGCAGCTTAAACAGGGGTTCACCCCTCCACTTT.